Reported below is one T cell receptor (beta chain). Germline assignment: CDR1 SGHNT and CDR2 YYREEE (reference sequence). Trimming cost V 2 bases and J 5 bases, with 8 bases left between them. This CDR3 is built from 12 residues. This sample was included in a study of blood T cell repertoires in COVID-19. Study at large: Sites across the United States, Italy and Spain contributed samples from acute and convalescent COVID-19. T cells, B-cell-depleted T cells, or PBMCs supplied cDNA or gDNA.

TCRdb's table, derived via immunoSEQ multiplex PCR, lists solely in-frame clones and lacks some. The sample records about 190,000 clones, approximately 90% being singletons. The sequence derives from a human donor in a cohort sampled during active COVID-19. Sequenced input: peripheral blood. The genes are TRBV5-4 and TRBJ2-7; D gene unclear. CDR3 protein: CASSFLGDEQYF. CDR3 DNA: TGTGCCAGCAGCTTCCTAGGAGACGAGCAGTACTTC.